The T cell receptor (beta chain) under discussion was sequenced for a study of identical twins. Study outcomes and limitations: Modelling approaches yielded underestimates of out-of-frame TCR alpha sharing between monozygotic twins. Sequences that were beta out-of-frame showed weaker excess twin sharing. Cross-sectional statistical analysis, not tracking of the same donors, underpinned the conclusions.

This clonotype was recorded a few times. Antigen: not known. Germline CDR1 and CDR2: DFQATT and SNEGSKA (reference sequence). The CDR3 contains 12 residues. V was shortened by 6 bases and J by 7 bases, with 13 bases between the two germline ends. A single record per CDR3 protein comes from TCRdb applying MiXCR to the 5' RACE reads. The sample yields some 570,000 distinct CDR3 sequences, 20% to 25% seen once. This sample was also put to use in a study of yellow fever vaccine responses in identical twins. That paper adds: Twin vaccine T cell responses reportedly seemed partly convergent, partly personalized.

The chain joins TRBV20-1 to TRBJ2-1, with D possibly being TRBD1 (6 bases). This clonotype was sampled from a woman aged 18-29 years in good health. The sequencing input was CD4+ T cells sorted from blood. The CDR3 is CSAAVGANEQFF. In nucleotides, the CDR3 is TGCAGTGCCGCCGTGGGGGCAAATGAGCAGTTCTTC.